Listed below are T cell receptor beta chains from one sample, sequenced in a study of blood T cell repertoires in COVID-19. Libraries were prepared by immunoSEQ multiplex PCR; TCRdb keeps only in-frame clonotypes and omits some of them. Of hundreds of thousands of clones listed, more than 80% are singletons. Sequenced sample: PBMCs or T cells enriched from blood (not recorded which). The receptor set was obtained from a man aged 50-59 years who had been exposed to COVID-19. Each CDR3 is given with its conserved first and last residue. The D gene is left open where the match is weak. Clone size appears in some rows only: once, few, many, or a class for an expanded clone.

J: TRBJ2-3
D: .
size: .
V: TRBV5-4
DNA: TGTGCCAGCAGCCACAGGGCGGGGGCATTGAGGGATACGCAGTATTTT
CDR3: CASSHRAGALRDTQYF

J: TRBJ1-2
D: TRBD1
size: .
V: TRBV7-8
DNA: TGTGCCAGCAGTCTGCGGGACAGTACTTATAACTATGGCTACACCTTC
CDR3: CASSLRDSTYNYGYTF

J: TRBJ2-1
D: TRBD2
size: .
V: TRBV19
DNA: TGTGCCAGTAGTGCTCCGAGTCTCTCTAAAGGGGCTAGCGGGCCCCTCAATGAGCAGTTCTTC
CDR3: CASSAPSLSKGASGPLNEQFF

J: TRBJ2-2
D: TRBD1
size: .
V: TRBV5-1
DNA: TGCGCCAGCACCGGGACAGACACCGGGGAGCTGTTTTTT
CDR3: CASTGTDTGELFF

J: TRBJ2-2
D: .
size: .
V: TRBV12-5
DNA: TGTGCTAGTGGCAATCGCGGGGTCGCGAACACCGGGGAGCTGTTTTTT
CDR3: CASGNRGVANTGELFF

J: TRBJ1-1
D: TRBD1
size: .
V: TRBV18
DNA: TGTGCCAGCTCAGGGACAGCGAACACTGAAGCTTTCTTT
CDR3: CASSGTANTEAFF

J: TRBJ1-6
D: TRBD1
size: once
V: TRBV5-1
DNA: TGCGCCAGCAGTAAGGGGGAGACAGGGGAATCACCCCTCCACTTT
CDR3: CASSKGETGESPLHF

J: TRBJ1-2
D: .
size: .
V: TRBV4-2
DNA: TGTGCCAGCAGCCAAGTTGCGGCTAACTATGGCTACACCTTC
CDR3: CASSQVAANYGYTF

J: TRBJ2-1
D: .
size: .
V: TRBV7-3
DNA: TGTGCCAGCAGCCCCGACAGGCTGCCCTACAATGAGCAGTTCTTC
CDR3: CASSPDRLPYNEQFF

J: TRBJ2-5
D: TRBD2
size: .
V: TRBV28
DNA: TGTGCCAGCAGTTCCAAGCGGGGGGAACAAGAGACCCAGTACTTC
CDR3: CASSSKRGEQETQYF

J: TRBJ1-5
D: .
size: .
V: TRBV28
DNA: TGTGCCAGCAGCGCGGGGTGGGTAAGCAATCAGCCCCAGCATTTT
CDR3: CASSAGWVSNQPQHF

J: TRBJ1-5
D: .
size: .
V: TRBV18
DNA: TGTGCCAGCTCACTGGACAAAAATCAGCCCCAGCATTTT
CDR3: CASSLDKNQPQHF

J: TRBJ2-1
D: TRBD1
size: .
V: TRBV5-1
DNA: TGCGCCAGCAGCTTACCGACAGGGGGCCTTTTAGGCTCCTACAATGAGCAGTTCTTC
CDR3: CASSLPTGGLLGSYNEQFF

J: TRBJ1-2
D: .
size: .
V: TRBV5-5
DNA: TGTGCCAGCAGCTTGGACAGATCTAACTATGGCTACACCTTC
CDR3: CASSLDRSNYGYTF

J: TRBJ1-6
D: .
size: .
V: TRBV11-2
DNA: TGTGCCAGCAGCCCCCGGACAAGACAATTATATAATTCACCCCTCCACTTT
CDR3: CASSPRTRQLYNSPLHF

J: TRBJ2-7
D: TRBD2
size: .
V: TRBV11-3
DNA: TGTGCCAGCAGCCCGAGACCTAGCGGGGGCCGGTACGAGCAGTACTTC
CDR3: CASSPRPSGGRYEQYF

J: TRBJ1-2
D: .
size: .
V: TRBV12-5
DNA: TGTGCTAGTGGTTTGCAAGGGACTTGGGGCTACACCTTC
CDR3: CASGLQGTWGYTF